Following are 7 T cell receptor beta chains from one sample sequenced in a study of EBV T-cell therapy then PD-1 blockade in nasopharyngeal carcinoma. Described time point: 266 days after commencement of treatment, after nivolumab therapy. Treatment indicated: AdE1-LMPpoly-expanded autologous EBV-specific T-cell therapy followed by anti-PD-1 nivolumab. Antigens for these TCRs are unknown. Produced via immunoSEQ multiplex PCR; TCRdb's table is partial and in-frame only. Among approximately 22,000 clones listed, around 84% were seen once. The material was CD8+ T cells from blood, obtained between days 200 and 300 from a patient whose treatment included autologous EBV-specific T cells and nivolumab. Every receptor here comes from a man aged 35 to 55 with nasopharyngeal carcinoma.

The V gene is TRBV27, the J gene TRBJ1-2; TRBD1 matches at 7 bases. Germline V gives CDR1 MNHEY, CDR2 SMNVEV (reference sequence). V gave up 3 bases and J gave up 8 bases; unmatched junction bases: 12. The CDR3 sequence is 15 residues long. DNA of the CDR3: TGTGCCAGCAGTTTTTACAGGGGTGGTCAAACAGGCTACACCTTC. Translating gives CASSFYRGGQTGYTF.

This chain connects TRBV28 to TRBJ2-7; no firm D call. Trimming shortened V by 2 bases and J by 2 bases, and 1 base separated the two germline ends. Germline assignment: CDR1 MDHEN and CDR2 SYDVKM. This CDR3 has 11 residues. DNA for the CDR3: TGTGCCAGCAGTTTAGCCTACGAGCAGTACTTC. Protein product: CASSLAYEQYF.

The rearrangement uses TRBV6-2 or TRBV6-3 and TRBJ1-5, with 8 bases lining up with TRBD1. Per the germline V gene, CDR1 is MNHEY and CDR2 is SVGEGT. CDR3 length: 15 residues. The ends lost 6 bases at V and 9 bases at J; junction bases unmatched: 13. The CDR3 sequence: CASSSGTGRFRPQHF. In DNA, the CDR3 is TGTGCCAGCAGCTCCGGGACAGGCAGGTTCCGGCCCCAGCATTTT.

On this clone itself: The same CDR3 can be traced to other DNA sequences in this sample. The V call is TRBV3-1 (or the pseudogene TRBV3-2), the J call TRBJ2-7; 7 bases map to TRBD1. Germline loops: CDR1 LGHDT, CDR2 YNNKEL (reference sequence). The trim removed 0 bases at V and 12 bases at J, leaving 5 bases unmatched. CDR3 size: 12 residues. The CDR3 loop reads CASSQDRGFAYF. For the CDR3, the DNA is TGTGCCAGCAGCCAAGACAGGGGGTTTGCGTACTTC.

CDR3 DNA: TGTGCCAGTAGTATAGAAGCGGGGATGAACACTGAAGCTTTCTTT. It yields the protein CASSIEAGMNTEAFF. The chain uses TRBV19 and TRBJ1-1; the D is unclear. In germline, CDR1 is LNHDA, CDR2 SQIVND (reference sequence). CDR3 length equals 15 residues. V was pared by 0 bases and J by 0 bases, with 8 bases between. Full variable domain (remainder filled in from reference TRBV19 and TRBJ1-1): DGGITQSPKYLFRKEGQNVTLSCEQNLNHDAMYWYRQDPGQGLRLIYYSQIVNDFQKGDIAEGYSVSREKKESFPLTVTSAQKNPTAFYLCASSIEAGMNTEAFFGQGTRLTVV.

This clone was observed a handful of times. J is TRBJ2-5 and V is TRBV24-1; D may be TRBD1 (6 bases). V gave up 5 bases and J gave up 3 bases, with 12 bases separating them. This CDR3 has 14 amino acids. The V gene's germline CDR1 is KGHDR and CDR2 SFDVKD. The CDR3 DNA reads TGTGCCACCAGTGGCTGGACAGCCAAAGAGACCCAGTACTTC. This codes for CATSGWTAKETQYF.

The table lists this clone with a count of one. V gene TRBV6-4 combines with J gene TRBJ2-1; D could derive from TRBD1 or TRBD2 (6 bases each). The CDR3 is made up of 15 amino acids. With 5 bases removed from V and 8 bases from J, the gap between germline ends came to 19 bases. The germline gives CDR1 MRHNA, CDR2 SNTAGT. DNA of the CDR3: TGTGCCAGCAGTACGATAGGAGGGGGTGGCGATGAGCAGTTCTTC. Translated: CASSTIGGGGDEQFF.